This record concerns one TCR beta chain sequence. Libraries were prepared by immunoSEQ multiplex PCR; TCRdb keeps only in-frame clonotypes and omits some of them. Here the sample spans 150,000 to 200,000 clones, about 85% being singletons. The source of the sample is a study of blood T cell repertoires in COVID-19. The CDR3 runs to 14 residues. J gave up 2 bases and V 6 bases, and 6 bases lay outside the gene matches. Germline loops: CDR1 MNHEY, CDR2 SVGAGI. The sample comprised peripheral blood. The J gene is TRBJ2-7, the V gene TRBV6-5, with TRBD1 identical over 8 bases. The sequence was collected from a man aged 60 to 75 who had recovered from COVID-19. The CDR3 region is CASRGTGITYEQYF. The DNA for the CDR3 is TGTGCCAGCAGGGGGACAGGCATTACCTACGAGCAGTACTTC.